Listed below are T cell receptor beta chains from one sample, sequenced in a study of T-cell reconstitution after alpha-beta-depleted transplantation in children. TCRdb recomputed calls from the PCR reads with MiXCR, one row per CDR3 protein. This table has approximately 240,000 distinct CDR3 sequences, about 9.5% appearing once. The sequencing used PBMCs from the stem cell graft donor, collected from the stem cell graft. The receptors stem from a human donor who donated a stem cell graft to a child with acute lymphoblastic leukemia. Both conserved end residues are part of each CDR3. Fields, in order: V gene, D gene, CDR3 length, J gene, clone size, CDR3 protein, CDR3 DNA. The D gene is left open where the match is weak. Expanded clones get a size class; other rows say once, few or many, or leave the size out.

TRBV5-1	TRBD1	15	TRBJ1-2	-	CASSMGFGTGDGYTF	TGCGCCAGCAGTATGGGGTTTGGGACAGGGGATGGCTACACCTTC
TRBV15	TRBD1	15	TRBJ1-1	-	CATSRDGTGGTEAFF	TGTGCCACCAGCAGAGATGGCACAGGGGGAACTGAAGCTTTCTTT
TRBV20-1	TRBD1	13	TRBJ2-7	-	CSAATGTVYEQYF	TGCAGTGCTGCGACCGGGACAGTCTACGAGCAGTACTTC
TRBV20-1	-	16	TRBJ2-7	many	CSARRGSGGSSYEQYF	TGCAGTGCTCGCCGTGGATCAGGGGGGTCGTCCTACGAGCAGTACTTC
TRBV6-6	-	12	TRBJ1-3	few	CASGISGNTIYF	TGTGCCAGCGGCATCTCTGGAAACACCATATATTTT
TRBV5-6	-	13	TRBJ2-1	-	CASSLRAANEQFF	TGTGCCAGCAGCTTGCGGGCAGCCAATGAGCAGTTCTTC
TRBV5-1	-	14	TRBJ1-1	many	CASSPGLRNTEAFF	TGCGCCAGCAGCCCGGGACTTAGGAACACTGAAGCTTTCTTT
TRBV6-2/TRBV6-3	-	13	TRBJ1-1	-	CASTPIGNPEAFF	TGTGCCAGCACTCCTATCGGCAACCCTGAAGCTTTCTTT
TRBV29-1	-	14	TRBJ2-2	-	CSVERLVNTGELFF	TGCAGCGTTGAACGACTAGTCAACACCGGGGAGCTGTTTTTT
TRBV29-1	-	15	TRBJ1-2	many	CSVWSHQSGEAGYTF	TGCAGCGTATGGTCCCACCAATCAGGGGAGGCTGGCTACACCTTC
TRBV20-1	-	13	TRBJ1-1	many	CSARDPGNTEAFF	TGCAGTGCTAGAGACCCAGGGAACACTGAAGCTTTCTTT
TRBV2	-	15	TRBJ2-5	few	CASEGPKTPQETQYF	TGTGCCAGCGAGGGGCCAAAAACCCCCCAAGAGACCCAGTACTTC
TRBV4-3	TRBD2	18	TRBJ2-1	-	CASSQDRLAGGRFNEQFF	TGCGCCAGCAGCCAAGATCGGCTAGCGGGGGGGAGATTTAATGAGCAGTTCTTC
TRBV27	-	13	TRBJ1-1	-	CASSSFTQVGAFF	TGTGCCAGCAGTTCCTTCACGCAGGTCGGCGCTTTCTTT
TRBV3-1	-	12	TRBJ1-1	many	CASSQTGTEAFF	TGTGCCAGCAGCCAAACAGGCACTGAAGCTTTCTTT
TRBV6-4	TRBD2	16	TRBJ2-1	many	CASSAQSGGPYNEQFF	TGTGCCAGCAGTGCCCAAAGCGGGGGGCCCTACAATGAGCAGTTCTTC
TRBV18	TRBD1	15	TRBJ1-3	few	CASSPGEGGLYTIYF	TGTGCCAGCTCACCGGGAGAAGGGGGCTTGTACACCATATATTTT
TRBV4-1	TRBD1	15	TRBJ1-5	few	CASSQVSGGRQPQHF	TGCGCCAGCAGCCAAGTTTCAGGGGGCAGGCAGCCCCAGCATTTT
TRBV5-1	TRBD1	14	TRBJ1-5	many	CASSPGQENQPQHF	TGCGCCAGCAGCCCCGGACAGGAGAATCAGCCCCAGCATTTT
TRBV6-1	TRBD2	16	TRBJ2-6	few	CVTSTSGVSGANVLTF	TGTGTCACTTCGACTAGCGGGGTTTCTGGGGCCAACGTCCTGACTTTC
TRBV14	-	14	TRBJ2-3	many	CASSRVSGTDTQYF	TGTGCCAGCAGCCGGGTTAGCGGCACAGATACGCAGTATTTT
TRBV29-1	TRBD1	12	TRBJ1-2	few	CSDRQGHYGYTF	TGCAGCGACCGACAGGGTCACTATGGCTACACCTTC
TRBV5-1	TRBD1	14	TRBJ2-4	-	CASSQGQVKDIQYF	TGCGCCAGCAGCCAGGGACAGGTAAAAGACATTCAGTACTTC
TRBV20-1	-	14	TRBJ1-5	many	CSAYREVGNQPQHF	TGCAGTGCTTACAGGGAAGTGGGCAATCAGCCCCAGCATTTT